These 16 T cell receptor beta chains originate from one sample sequenced in a study of beta chain features in type 1 diabetes. All of the isolated RNA was reverse transcribed, so expressed TCRB transcripts were sequenced. The table came from immunoSEQ multiplex PCR; TCRdb's copy has only in-frame clones and leaves some out. The sample includes around 430,000 clones, approximately 30% of them seen just once. Input material: naive CD4+ T cells from blood. The receptors shown here come from a man aged 18 to 29 in good health.

There are a few counts of this clone. The gene calls are TRBV15 and TRBJ2-5, with 10 bases that match TRBD1. V gave up 0 bases and J gave up 6 bases; unmatched junction bases: 10. The CDR3 covers 17 residues. Germline assignment: CDR1 LNHNV and CDR2 YYDKDF (reference sequence). The CDR3 DNA sequence: TGTGCCACCAGCAGAGATCCTGGGACAGGGGCAAGACAGACCCAGTACTTC. It encodes CATSRDPGTGARQTQYF.

The table lists this clone with a few counts. The genes are TRBV9 and TRBJ2-5, with 8 bases identical to TRBD1. The V gene's germline CDR1 is SGDLS and CDR2 YYNGEE. The V gene end was trimmed by 3 bases and the J gene end by 4 bases; junction bases not matched to a gene: 8. The CDR3 has 15 residues. CDR3 nucleotides: TGTGCCAGCAGCGCCAGGACAGGGTCGGGAGAGACCCAGTACTTC. Its protein is CASSARTGSGETQYF. The complete variable domain, with remaining parts taken from reference TRBV9 and TRBJ2-5, reads DSGVTQTPKHLITATGQRVTLRCSPRSGDLSVYWYQQSLDQGLQFLIQYYNGEERAKGNILERFSAQQFPDLHSELNLSSLELGDSALYFCASSARTGSGETQYFGPGTRLLVL.

The DNA for the CDR3 is TGTGCCAGCACCTTTCGGCCCACCGGCAATGAGCAGTTCTTC. Its translation: CASTFRPTGNEQFF. The V gene is TRBV19, the J gene TRBJ2-1, with D uncertain. The CDR3 loop spans 14 amino acids. V lost 9 bases and J lost 6, with 18 bases in between. Germline V lookup: CDR1 LNHDA, CDR2 SQIVND (reference sequence).

This clone was recorded a few times. The chain carries TRBV7-2 and TRBJ2-7; D gene uncertain. Germline-derived CDR1 and CDR2 are SGHTA and FQGNSA. V was shortened by 5 bases and J by 3 bases, with 17 bases between the two germline ends. CDR3 length: 15 residues. The CDR3 bases are TGTGCCAGCAGCCGTAATTGGGGTTTCCTCTACGAGCAGTACTTC. Protein: CASSRNWGFLYEQYF.

This clone was seen a few times. The chain uses TRBV4-3 and TRBJ2-7; a possible D gene is TRBD1 (5 bases). Germline V gives CDR1 LGHNA, CDR2 YSLEER. This CDR3 region has 14 residues. Between the trimmed V and J ends, which lost 0 bases and 0 bases, there was a span of 6 bases. The CDR3 DNA sequence: TGCGCCAGCAGCCAAGACGACAGCTCCTACGAGCAGTACTTC. Translation: CASSQDDSSYEQYF.

The chain recombines TRBV6-5 with TRBJ2-7, with D hard to call. V lost 2 bases and J 2 bases, leaving 16 bases between the germline ends. The CDR3 has 16 amino acids. Germline loops: CDR1 MNHEY, CDR2 SVGAGI. CDR3 sequence: CASSYLGTIVAYEQYF. The CDR3 nucleotides read TGTGCCAGCAGTTACCTCGGAACCATTGTGGCCTACGAGCAGTACTTC.

The rearrangement links TRBV25-1 to TRBJ2-1, with TRBD2 identical over 8 bases. Trimming took 8 bases from V and 9 from J; bases not matched to a gene: 9. Germline V CDR1 and CDR2: MGHDK, SYGVNS. CDR3 length: 13 residues. CDR3 region: CASRLPLAGEQFF. CDR3 nucleotides: TGTGCCAGCCGCCTGCCCCTAGCGGGTGAGCAGTTCTTC.

The table lists this clone with a few counts. V and J are TRBV30 and TRBJ1-5; D ambiguous. Per germline, CDR1 GTSNPN and CDR2 SVGIG (reference sequence). With 0 bases removed from V and 5 bases from J, the gap between germline ends came to 11 bases. The length of the CDR3 is 14 residues. The CDR3 sequence is CAWSVQSWDQPQHF. In DNA, the CDR3 is TGTGCCTGGAGTGTACAGAGTTGGGATCAGCCCCAGCATTTT.

This clone was found a few times. V is TRBV6-5 and J is TRBJ1-2; D is undetermined. Trimming shortened V by 2 bases and J by 1 base, and 5 bases separated the two germline ends. Germline V gives CDR1 MNHEY, CDR2 SVGAGI. The CDR3 runs to 13 residues. The CDR3 spells CASSYDINYGYTF. The CDR3 DNA is TGTGCCAGCAGTTACGACATTAACTATGGCTACACCTTC.

Only a few counts were recorded for this clone. V gene TRBV5-1 combines with J gene TRBJ2-7, with D unclear. The V gene's germline CDR1 is SGHRS and CDR2 YFSETQ. The CDR3 runs to 13 residues. The germline V and J ends were trimmed by 7 bases and 3 bases, with 14 bases remaining between them. The CDR3 nucleotides read TGCGCCAGCTTTGAAGGAAGAGGCTACGAGCAGTACTTC. Its translation: CASFEGRGYEQYF.

The chain employs TRBV29-1 and TRBJ2-3; 7 nucleotides match TRBD2. The V gene's germline CDR1 is SQVTM and CDR2 ANQGSEA. The CDR3 extends over 14 amino acids. V shed 4 bases and J 2 bases; nucleotides not matched to a gene: 6. As DNA, the CDR3 is TGCAGCGTTGTCAGCGGGACCCTCACAGATACGCAGTATTTT. Its protein is CSVVSGTLTDTQYF.

This clone has more than one count but fewer than ten. The J gene is TRBJ2-5, the V gene TRBV30; 7 positions agree with TRBD1. This CDR3 has 14 amino acids. CDR1 is GTSNPN, CDR2 SVGIG, per germline (reference sequence). With V trimmed by 5 bases and J by 4 bases, 10 bases remained unmatched. In DNA form, the CDR3 reads TGTGCCTGGTTACATCGGACAGGCGGAGAGACCCAGTACTTC. Residues: CAWLHRTGGETQYF.

This clone came up a few times. J is TRBJ2-7 and V is TRBV28; 7 nucleotides line up with TRBD1. V lost 6 bases, J lost 3 bases, and 8 bases stayed unmatched. Germline values: CDR1 MDHEN, CDR2 SYDVKM. The CDR3 sequence is 14 residues long. Written as DNA, the CDR3 is TGTGCCAGCAGGTGGGACAGAGAAGGCTACGAGCAGTACTTC. Translating it yields CASRWDREGYEQYF.

In DNA, the CDR3 is TGTGCCAGCAGCCAAGTTACAGGGTGGGAGACCCAGTACTTC. It specifies CASSQVTGWETQYF. The gene calls are TRBV4-2 and TRBJ2-5; tentatively, D is TRBD1 (6 bases). Trimming shortened V by 1 base and J by 5 bases, and 11 bases separated the two germline ends. Germline CDR1 is LGHNA and CDR2 is YNFKEQ. This CDR3 comprises 14 residues.

The gene calls are TRBV9 and TRBJ2-2, with unresolved D. This CDR3 contains 14 residues. Trimming took off 0 bases at V and 6 bases at J, with 9 bases between the two ends. Germline lookup yields CDR1 SGDLS and CDR2 YYNGEE. The CDR3 nucleotides read TGTGCCAGCAGCGTAGAGGCCAGTCCCGGGGAGCTGTTTTTT. It translates to CASSVEASPGELFF.

The V gene is TRBV7-3, the J gene TRBJ2-1; 12 nucleotides line up with TRBD2. J gave up 0 bases and V 4 bases, and 7 bases lay outside the gene matches. Germline V gene sequence: CDR1 SGHTA, CDR2 FQGTGA. CDR3 size: 18 residues. The CDR3 loop reads CASSSTSGSVNSYNEQFF. The CDR3 nucleotides read TGTGCCAGCAGCTCGACTAGCGGGAGCGTAAACTCCTACAATGAGCAGTTCTTC.